This T cell receptor beta chain was observed in a study of molecular identifiers for immune sequencing clone quantification. Findings and limits, study-wide: Among over 950,000 naive cells, as was reported, spiked Jurkat TCR RNA from one cell was detectable.

Only a few counts were recorded for this clonotype. What it binds is not known. TCRdb re-analysed the PCR reads in MiXCR, keeping a single row per CDR3 protein. The table has about 630,000 distinct CDR3 sequences, around 25% seen once. This CDR3 contains 15 residues. The V gene lost 3 bases and the J gene lost 0 bases, with 10 bases spanning the gap. The germline CDR1 and CDR2 sequences are SNHLY and FYNNEI. Sequencing used naive CD8+ T cells from blood, with Jurkat cell RNA spiked in. Subset described: FACS-sorted CD8+CD4-CCR7+CD45RA+ naive T cells. The V and J genes are TRBV2 and TRBJ2-3; the D gene could be TRBD1 or TRBD2 (5 bases each). This sequence originates from a human donor in good health. Some libraries in this study had Jurkat cell RNA spiked in. CDR3 loop: CASSDRDLSTDTQYF. The CDR3 region has the DNA TGTGCCAGCAGTGACAGGGACCTTAGCACAGATACGCAGTATTTT.